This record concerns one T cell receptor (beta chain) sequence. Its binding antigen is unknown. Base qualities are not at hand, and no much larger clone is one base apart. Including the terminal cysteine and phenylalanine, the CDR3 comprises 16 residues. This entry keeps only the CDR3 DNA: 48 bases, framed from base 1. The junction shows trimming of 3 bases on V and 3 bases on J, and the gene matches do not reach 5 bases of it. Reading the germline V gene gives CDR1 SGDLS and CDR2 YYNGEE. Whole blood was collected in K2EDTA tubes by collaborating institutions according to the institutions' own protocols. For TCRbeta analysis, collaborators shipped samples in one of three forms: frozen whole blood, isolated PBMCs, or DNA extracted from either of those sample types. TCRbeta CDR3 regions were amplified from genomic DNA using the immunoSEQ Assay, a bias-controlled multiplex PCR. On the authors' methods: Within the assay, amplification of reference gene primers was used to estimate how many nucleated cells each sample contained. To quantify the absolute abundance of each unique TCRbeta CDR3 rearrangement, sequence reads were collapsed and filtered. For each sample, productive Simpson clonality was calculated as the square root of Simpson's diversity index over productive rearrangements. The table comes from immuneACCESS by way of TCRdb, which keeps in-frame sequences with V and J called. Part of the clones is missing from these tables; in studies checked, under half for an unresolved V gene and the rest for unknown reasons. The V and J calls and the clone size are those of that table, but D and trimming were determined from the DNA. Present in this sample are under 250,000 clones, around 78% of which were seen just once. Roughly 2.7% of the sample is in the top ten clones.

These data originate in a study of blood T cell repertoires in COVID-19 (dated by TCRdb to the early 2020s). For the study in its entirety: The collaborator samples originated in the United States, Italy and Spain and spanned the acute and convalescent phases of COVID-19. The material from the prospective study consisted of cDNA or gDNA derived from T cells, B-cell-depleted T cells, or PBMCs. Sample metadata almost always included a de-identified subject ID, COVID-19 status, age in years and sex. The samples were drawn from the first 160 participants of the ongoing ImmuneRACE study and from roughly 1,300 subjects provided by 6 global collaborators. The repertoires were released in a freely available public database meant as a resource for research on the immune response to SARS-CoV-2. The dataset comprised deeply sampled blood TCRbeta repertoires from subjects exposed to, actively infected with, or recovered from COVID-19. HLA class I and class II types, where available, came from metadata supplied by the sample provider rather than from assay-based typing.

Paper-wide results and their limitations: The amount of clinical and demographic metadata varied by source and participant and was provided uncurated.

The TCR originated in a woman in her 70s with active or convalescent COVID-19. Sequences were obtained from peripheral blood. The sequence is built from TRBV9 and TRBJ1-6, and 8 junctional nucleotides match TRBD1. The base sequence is TGTGCCAGCAGCGCTGGACAGGGAGGCTATAATTCACCCCTCCACTTT. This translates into CASSAGQGGYNSPLHF.